Listed below are T cell receptor beta chains from one sample, sequenced in a study of shared clonotypes between healthy human individuals. Profiled with immunoSEQ multiplex PCR; TCRdb holds only in-frame clones, not every one. The profile covers around 1.1 million clones, with around 82% appearing a single time and roughly 0.65% taken by the ten largest. Material for sequencing was memory CD4+ T cells from PBMCs. These receptors were collected from a man between 18 and 35 years old in good health. Some clones in this sample may be carry-over from other donors' samples. The CDR3 runs from the conserved cysteine through the conserved F or W. Each record gives: J gene, D gene, clone size, V gene, CDR3 DNA, CDR3 protein. D genes are given only for firm matches. Rows give clone size only sometimes, using once, few, many, or a class for an expanded clone.

J gene: TRBJ1-5
D gene: NA
clone size: NA
V gene: TRBV27
CDR3 DNA: TGTGCCACCGCCGTCGGGGGTTCACGCAATCAGCCCCAGCATTTT
CDR3 protein: CATAVGGSRNQPQHF

J gene: TRBJ2-7
D gene: TRBD1
clone size: NA
V gene: TRBV5-8
CDR3 DNA: TGTGCCAGCAGCTTGGATGCGGGACAGGGAGGCTACGAGCAGTACTTC
CDR3 protein: CASSLDAGQGGYEQYF

J gene: TRBJ1-1
D gene: NA
clone size: NA
V gene: TRBV7-2
CDR3 DNA: TGTGCCAGCAGTTTTACAGCGAACACTGAAGCTTTCTTT
CDR3 protein: CASSFTANTEAFF

J gene: TRBJ2-4
D gene: TRBD2
clone size: NA
V gene: TRBV7-9
CDR3 DNA: TGTGCCAGCAGCTTAAGTGGACTAGGGTTTTCGAACATTCAGTACTTC
CDR3 protein: CASSLSGLGFSNIQYF

J gene: TRBJ1-2
D gene: NA
clone size: NA
V gene: TRBV11-2
CDR3 DNA: TGTGCCAGCAGCTCGACGACACACTTCAACTATGGCTACACCTTC
CDR3 protein: CASSSTTHFNYGYTF

J gene: TRBJ1-2
D gene: TRBD1
clone size: NA
V gene: TRBV27
CDR3 DNA: TGTGCCAGCATACAGGGGGCACGTTTGTATGGCTACACCTTC
CDR3 protein: CASIQGARLYGYTF

J gene: TRBJ2-7
D gene: NA
clone size: NA
V gene: TRBV27
CDR3 DNA: TGTGCCAGCAAGGGGGGGCGCTCCTACGAGCAGTACTTC
CDR3 protein: CASKGGRSYEQYF

J gene: TRBJ2-2
D gene: NA
clone size: NA
V gene: TRBV12-1
CDR3 DNA: TGTGCCAGGCCGGGGCAGGCCCGGGAGCTGTTTTTT
CDR3 protein: CARPGQARELFF

J gene: TRBJ2-7
D gene: TRBD1
clone size: NA
V gene: TRBV7-8
CDR3 DNA: TGTGCCAGCAGCTTAGATATGGGACAGCCCTACGAGCAGTACTTC
CDR3 protein: CASSLDMGQPYEQYF

J gene: TRBJ2-1
D gene: TRBD2
clone size: NA
V gene: TRBV7-9
CDR3 DNA: TGTGCCAGCAGCTCCACCTCGGGACTAGCGGGAAATGAGCAGTTCTTC
CDR3 protein: CASSSTSGLAGNEQFF

J gene: TRBJ1-3
D gene: TRBD1
clone size: NA
V gene: TRBV9
CDR3 DNA: TGTGCCAGCAGCGTTGACTGGACAGGGGGAAGGAGCACCATATATTTT
CDR3 protein: CASSVDWTGGRSTIYF

J gene: TRBJ1-1
D gene: NA
clone size: few
V gene: TRBV7-2
CDR3 DNA: TGTGCCAGCAGCTTAGAAAGGGCCTACACTGAAGCTTTCTTT
CDR3 protein: CASSLERAYTEAFF

J gene: TRBJ2-5
D gene: NA
clone size: NA
V gene: TRBV28
CDR3 DNA: TGTGCCAGCAGTTCCCCAGGGTTCCAAGAGACCCAGTACTTC
CDR3 protein: CASSSPGFQETQYF

J gene: TRBJ2-6
D gene: NA
clone size: NA
V gene: TRBV7-9
CDR3 DNA: TGTGCCAGCAGTTTGGGAGGTTCAGGGGCCAACGTCCTGACTTTC
CDR3 protein: CASSLGGSGANVLTF

J gene: TRBJ1-1
D gene: TRBD1
clone size: many
V gene: TRBV5-8
CDR3 DNA: TGTGCCAGCAGCTTACAGGGGGGCGACACTGAAGCTTTCTTT
CDR3 protein: CASSLQGGDTEAFF

J gene: TRBJ1-2
D gene: NA
clone size: NA
V gene: TRBV7-2
CDR3 DNA: TGTGCCAGCAGCTGGAGTAAATTTAGTAACTATGGCTACACCTTC
CDR3 protein: CASSWSKFSNYGYTF

J gene: TRBJ2-7
D gene: NA
clone size: NA
V gene: TRBV11-2
CDR3 DNA: TGTGCCAGCAGCAGAAGGACAGCATCCTACGAGCAGTACTTC
CDR3 protein: CASSRRTASYEQYF

J gene: TRBJ1-4
D gene: TRBD1
clone size: NA
V gene: TRBV5-6
CDR3 DNA: TGTGCCAGCAGCCTCCGGACAGGGGGCAGTGAAAAACTGTTTTTT
CDR3 protein: CASSLRTGGSEKLFF

J gene: TRBJ1-2
D gene: NA
clone size: few
V gene: TRBV30
CDR3 DNA: TGTGCCGCACAGGGATCCTATGGCTACACCTTC
CDR3 protein: CAAQGSYGYTF

J gene: TRBJ2-2
D gene: NA
clone size: NA
V gene: TRBV28
CDR3 DNA: TGTGCCAGCAGTCCTTCAGGAACCGGGGAGCTGTTTTTT
CDR3 protein: CASSPSGTGELFF

J gene: TRBJ2-7
D gene: NA
clone size: NA
V gene: TRBV11-2
CDR3 DNA: TGTGCCAGCAGCTTAGCGTCCGCCTCCTACGAGCAGTACTTC
CDR3 protein: CASSLASASYEQYF

J gene: TRBJ2-3
D gene: TRBD2
clone size: NA
V gene: TRBV29-1
CDR3 DNA: TGCAGGGCTCAAGCGGGAGTGGCAGATACGCAGTATTTT
CDR3 protein: CRAQAGVADTQYF